This T cell receptor beta chain is from a study of OX40 agonist ivuxolimab in advanced cancers. In terms of the full investigation: Ivuxolimab, which targeted the costimulatory receptor OX40 (CD134), was an agonistic, fully human IgG2 monoclonal antibody. The purpose of peripheral TCRbeta sequencing was to test whether ivuxolimab changed TCR sequence diversity and led to clonal T-cell expansion. The paper covers the monotherapy dose-escalation part of the phase I ivuxolimab trial, which included N of about 56 patients. In the dose-escalation cohort, around 80% of patients were male, and the mean age was around 60 years with a range of roughly 23 to 79. Among the roughly 50 dose-escalation patients, roughly 20 had hepatocellular carcinoma, 15 or so melanoma, 9 renal cell carcinoma and 9 head and neck cancer. Intravenous ivuxolimab was administered to patients every 2 weeks at six dose levels: 0.01, 0.1, 0.3, 1.5, 3 and 10 mg/kg. Prior anti-PD-1, anti-PD-L1 or anti-CTLA-4 therapy was permitted, and checkpoint inhibitors had been received by about 36% of dose-escalation patients. Partial responses were achieved by three dose-escalation patients, of whom one had hepatocellular carcinoma and two had cutaneous melanoma.

Summary of the overall study and its limitations: The antigen specificity of the peripheral T cells that underwent clonal expansion was not determined. Low levels of normalized T-cell clonal expansion were also shown by some nonresponding patients. Partial responders in the 0.1-3.0 mg/kg groups had among the lowest normalized peripheral clonal expansion, especially among CD8+ T cells. Clonal expansion of both CD4+ and CD8+ blood T cells was observed from baseline to week 6 at doses 0.1 to 3.0 mg/kg. On average, CD8+ T cells showed more expanded clones than CD4+ T cells after ivuxolimab.

The trial excluded patients who had a history of autoimmune disease or who were on systemic immunosuppression. Peripheral blood for TCR sequencing was drawn from every dose cohort at baseline, at cycle 4 day 1 and at cycle 7 day 1. Samples came from an open-label, multicenter, first-in-human phase I dose-escalation trial of ivuxolimab. Adults with locally advanced or metastatic head and neck squamous cell, hepatocellular, melanoma or renal cell carcinoma were enrolled in the trial. Before TCR sequencing, CD4+ T cells and CD8+ T cells were sorted from peripheral blood as separate populations. To sequence the TCRbeta CDR3 region, genomic DNA was isolated from the sorted cells. The immunoSEQ Assay was used for sequencing of TCRbeta CDR3 regions. Not all clones reach the TCRdb copy of this immuneACCESS table, which keeps in-frame sequences only. Checked studies attribute under half of the gap to unresolved V genes and leave the rest unexplained. In all, the sample holds about 92,000 clones, and approximately 80% of those were seen once. The ten largest clones add up to under 7% of the sample.

In regard to this clone: No cognate antigen has been identified for it. No per-base quality is available; no much larger clone lies one base away.

The sample in question was CD4+ or CD8+ T cells sorted from blood, obtained in a trial of the OX40 agonist ivuxolimab. This receptor was obtained from an adult with an advanced solid tumor such as melanoma, head and neck, liver or kidney cancer.

This receptor carries the CDR3 CASRHRDRSNYGYTF. The DNA sequence reads TGTGCCAGCAGGCACCGGGACAGAAGTAACTATGGCTACACCTTC. Here the chain combines TRBV2 and TRBJ1-2; 7 of the junction bases match TRBD1. Taken from the germline V gene, the CDR1 and CDR2 loops are SNHLY and FYNNEI. V and J are trimmed by 6 bases and 1 base, and the gene matches miss 8 bases of the junction. The CDR3 contains 15 residues, cysteine and phenylalanine counted. Just the 45-base CDR3 DNA is kept, in frame starting at base 1.